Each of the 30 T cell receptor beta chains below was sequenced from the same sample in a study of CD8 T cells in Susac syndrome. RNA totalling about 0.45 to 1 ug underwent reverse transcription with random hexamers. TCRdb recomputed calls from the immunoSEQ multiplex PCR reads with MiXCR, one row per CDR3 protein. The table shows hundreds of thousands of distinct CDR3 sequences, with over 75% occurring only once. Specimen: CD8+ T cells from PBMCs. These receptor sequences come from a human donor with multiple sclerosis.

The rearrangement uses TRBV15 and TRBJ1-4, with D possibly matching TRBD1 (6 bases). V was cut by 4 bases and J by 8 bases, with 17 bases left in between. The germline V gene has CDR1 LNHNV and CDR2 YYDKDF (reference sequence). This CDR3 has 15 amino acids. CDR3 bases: TGTGCCACCAGCATCATGACAGGCTGGGAAGAAAAACTGTTTTTT. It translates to CATSIMTGWEEKLFF.

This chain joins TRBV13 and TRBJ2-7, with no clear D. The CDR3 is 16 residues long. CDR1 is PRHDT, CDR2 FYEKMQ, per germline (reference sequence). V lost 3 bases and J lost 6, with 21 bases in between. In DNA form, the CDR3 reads TGTGCCAGCAGCTTTCAAGAGGCTATTTCGGTCCGCGAGCAGTACTTC. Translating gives CASSFQEAISVREQYF.

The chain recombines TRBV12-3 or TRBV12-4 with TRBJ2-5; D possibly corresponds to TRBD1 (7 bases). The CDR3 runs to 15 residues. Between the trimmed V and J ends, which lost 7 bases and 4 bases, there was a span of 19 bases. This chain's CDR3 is CASNLLGGQRETQYF. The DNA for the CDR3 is TGTGCCAGCAACCTGTTGGGGGGACAGAGAGAGACCCAGTACTTC.

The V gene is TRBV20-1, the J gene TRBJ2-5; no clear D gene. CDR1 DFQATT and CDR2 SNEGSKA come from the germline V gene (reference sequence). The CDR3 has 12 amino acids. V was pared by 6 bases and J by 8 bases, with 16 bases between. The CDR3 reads CSAKDGTGTQYF. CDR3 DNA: TGCAGTGCCAAGGACGGTACGGGTACCCAGTACTTC.

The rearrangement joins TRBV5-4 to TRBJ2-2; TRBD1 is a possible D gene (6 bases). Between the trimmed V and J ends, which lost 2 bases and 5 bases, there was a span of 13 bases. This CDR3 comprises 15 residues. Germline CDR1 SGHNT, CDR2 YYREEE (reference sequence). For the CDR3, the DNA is TGTGCCAGCAGCTTCGTTACAGGGCGGACCGGGGAGCTGTTTTTT. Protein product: CASSFVTGRTGELFF.

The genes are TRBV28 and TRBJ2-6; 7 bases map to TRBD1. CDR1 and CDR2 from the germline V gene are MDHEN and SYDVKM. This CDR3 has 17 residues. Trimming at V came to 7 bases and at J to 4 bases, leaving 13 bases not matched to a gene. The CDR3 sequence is CASTELSDRAGANVLTF. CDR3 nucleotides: TGTGCCAGCACCGAATTAAGCGACAGGGCCGGGGCCAACGTCCTGACTTTC.

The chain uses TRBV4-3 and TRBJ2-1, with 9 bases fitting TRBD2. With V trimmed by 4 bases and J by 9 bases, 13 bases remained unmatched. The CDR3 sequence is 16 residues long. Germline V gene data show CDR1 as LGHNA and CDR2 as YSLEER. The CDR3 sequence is CASSPPGLAYPGEQFF. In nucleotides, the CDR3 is TGCGCCAGCAGCCCGCCGGGACTAGCTTATCCTGGTGAGCAGTTCTTC.

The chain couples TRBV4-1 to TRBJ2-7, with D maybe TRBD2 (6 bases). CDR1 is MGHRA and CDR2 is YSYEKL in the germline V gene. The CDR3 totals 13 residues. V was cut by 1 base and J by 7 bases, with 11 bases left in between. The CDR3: CASSQAGVEEQYF. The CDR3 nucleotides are TGCGCCAGCAGCCAAGCGGGAGTCGAAGAGCAGTACTTC.

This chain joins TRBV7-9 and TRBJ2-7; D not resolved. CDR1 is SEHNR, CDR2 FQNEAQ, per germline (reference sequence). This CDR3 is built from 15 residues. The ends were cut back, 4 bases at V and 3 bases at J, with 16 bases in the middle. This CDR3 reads CASSSDPSSSYEQYF. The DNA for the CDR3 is TGTGCCAGCAGCTCCGACCCTTCAAGCAGCTACGAGCAGTACTTC.

CDR3 DNA: TGCGCCAGCAGCCAAACCCGGGAATCCAGTCAGCCCCAGCATTTT. The encoded protein is CASSQTRESSQPQHF. The chain is built from TRBV4-1 and TRBJ1-5, with D hard to call. The CDR3 runs 15 residues. V dropped 2 bases and J dropped 6 bases, with 14 bases sitting between them. CDR1 MGHRA and CDR2 YSYEKL come from the germline V gene.

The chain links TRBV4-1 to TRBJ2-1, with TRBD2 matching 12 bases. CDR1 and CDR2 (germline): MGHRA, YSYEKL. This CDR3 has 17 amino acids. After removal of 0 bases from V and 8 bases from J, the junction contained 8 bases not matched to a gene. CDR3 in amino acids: CASSQDFGLAGRYEQFF. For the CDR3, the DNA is TGCGCCAGCAGCCAAGACTTCGGACTAGCGGGACGATATGAGCAGTTCTTC.

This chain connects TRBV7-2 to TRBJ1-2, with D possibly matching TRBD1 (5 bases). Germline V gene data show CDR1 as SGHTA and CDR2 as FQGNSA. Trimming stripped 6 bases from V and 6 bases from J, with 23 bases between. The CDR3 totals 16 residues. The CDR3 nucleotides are TGTGCCAGCAGTTTAACAGAGAGGGAGGGGCTGGATGGCTACACCTTC. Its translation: CASSLTEREGLDGYTF.

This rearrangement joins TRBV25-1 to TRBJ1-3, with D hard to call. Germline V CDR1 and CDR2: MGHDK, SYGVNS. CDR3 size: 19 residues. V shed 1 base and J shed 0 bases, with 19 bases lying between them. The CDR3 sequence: CASSELDWEEVHSGNTIYF. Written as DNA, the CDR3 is TGTGCCAGCAGTGAATTAGATTGGGAGGAGGTTCACTCTGGAAACACCATATATTTT. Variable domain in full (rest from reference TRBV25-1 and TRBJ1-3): EADIYQTPRYLVIGTGKKITLECSQTMGHDKMYWYQQDPGMELHLIHYSYGVNSTEKGDLSSESTVSRIRTEHFPLTLESARPSHTSQYLCASSELDWEEVHSGNTIYFGEGSWLTVV.

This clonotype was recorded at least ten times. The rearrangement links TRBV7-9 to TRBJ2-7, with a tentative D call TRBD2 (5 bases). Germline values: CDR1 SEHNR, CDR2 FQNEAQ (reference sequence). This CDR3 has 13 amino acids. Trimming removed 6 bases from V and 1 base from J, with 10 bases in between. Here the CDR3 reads CASSLAGSYEQYF. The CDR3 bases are TGTGCCAGCAGTTTGGCGGGTTCCTACGAGCAGTACTTC.

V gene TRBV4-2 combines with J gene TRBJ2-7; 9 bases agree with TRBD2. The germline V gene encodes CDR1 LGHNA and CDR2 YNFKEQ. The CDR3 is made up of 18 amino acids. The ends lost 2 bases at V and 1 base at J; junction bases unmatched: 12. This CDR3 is CASSQLLKRTSESYEQYF. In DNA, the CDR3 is TGTGCCAGCAGCCAACTCCTCAAACGGACTAGCGAATCCTACGAGCAGTACTTC.

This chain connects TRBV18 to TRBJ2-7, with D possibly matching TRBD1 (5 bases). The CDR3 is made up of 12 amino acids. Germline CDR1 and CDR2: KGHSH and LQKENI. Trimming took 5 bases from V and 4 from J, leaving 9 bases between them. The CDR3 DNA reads TGTGCCAGCTCAGATACAGGTTACGAGCAGTACTTC. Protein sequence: CASSDTGYEQYF.

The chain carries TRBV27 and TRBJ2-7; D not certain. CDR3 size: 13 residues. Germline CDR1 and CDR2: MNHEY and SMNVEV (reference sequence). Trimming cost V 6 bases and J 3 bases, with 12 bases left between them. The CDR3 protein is CASSTSDGYEQYF. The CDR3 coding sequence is TGTGCCAGCAGCACTTCGGACGGCTACGAGCAGTACTTC.

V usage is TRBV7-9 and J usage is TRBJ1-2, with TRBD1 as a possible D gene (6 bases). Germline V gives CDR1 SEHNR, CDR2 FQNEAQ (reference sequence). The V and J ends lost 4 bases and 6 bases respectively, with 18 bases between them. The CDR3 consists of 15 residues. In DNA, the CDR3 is TGTGCCAGCAGCTCAAGCAGGGGAATCTATAATGGCTACACCTTC. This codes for CASSSSRGIYNGYTF.

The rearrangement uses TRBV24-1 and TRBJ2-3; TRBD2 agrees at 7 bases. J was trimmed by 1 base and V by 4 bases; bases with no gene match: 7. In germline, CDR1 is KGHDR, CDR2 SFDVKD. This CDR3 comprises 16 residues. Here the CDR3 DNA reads TGTGCCACCAGTGACTCCCTAGCGGAGGGCACAGATACGCAGTATTTT. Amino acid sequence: CATSDSLAEGTDTQYF.

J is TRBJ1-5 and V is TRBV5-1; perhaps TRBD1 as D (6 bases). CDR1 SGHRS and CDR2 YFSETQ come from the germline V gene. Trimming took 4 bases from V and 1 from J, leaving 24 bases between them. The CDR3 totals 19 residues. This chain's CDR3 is CASSPEPGAHGESNQPQHF. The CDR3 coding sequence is TGCGCCAGCAGCCCCGAACCGGGGGCGCATGGCGAAAGCAATCAGCCCCAGCATTTT.

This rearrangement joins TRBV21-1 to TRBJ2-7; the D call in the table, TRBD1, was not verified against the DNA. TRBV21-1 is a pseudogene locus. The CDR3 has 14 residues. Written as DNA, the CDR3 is TGTGCCAGCTGTCCCGGCCCGGCCAGAGGCGAGCAGTACTTC. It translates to CASCPGPARGEQYF.

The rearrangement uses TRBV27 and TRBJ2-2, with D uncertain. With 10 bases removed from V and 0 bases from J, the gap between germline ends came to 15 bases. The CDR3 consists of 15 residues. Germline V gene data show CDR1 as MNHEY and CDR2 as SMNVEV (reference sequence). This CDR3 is CATALFDPNTGELFF. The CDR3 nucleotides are TGTGCCACCGCTTTATTCGACCCGAACACCGGGGAGCTGTTTTTT.

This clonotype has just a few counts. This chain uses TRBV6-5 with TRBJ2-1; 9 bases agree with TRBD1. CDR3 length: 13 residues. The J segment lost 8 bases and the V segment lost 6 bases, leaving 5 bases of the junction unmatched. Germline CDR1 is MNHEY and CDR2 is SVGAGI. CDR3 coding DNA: TGTGCCAGCAGCCTGGGACAGGGCGATGAGCAGTTCTTC. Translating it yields CASSLGQGDEQFF.

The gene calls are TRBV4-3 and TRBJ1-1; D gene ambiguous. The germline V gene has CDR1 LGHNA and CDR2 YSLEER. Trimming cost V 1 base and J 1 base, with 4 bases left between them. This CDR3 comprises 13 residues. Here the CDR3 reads CASSQARNTEAFF. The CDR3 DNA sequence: TGCGCCAGCAGCCAAGCACGGAACACTGAAGCTTTCTTT.

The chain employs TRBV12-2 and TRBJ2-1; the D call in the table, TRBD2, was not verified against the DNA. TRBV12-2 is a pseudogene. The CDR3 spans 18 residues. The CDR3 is CASRRRLGGREDYNEQFF. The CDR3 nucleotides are TGTGCAAGTCGCCGGAGGCTCGGAGGGAGAGAAGACTACAATGAGCAGTTCTTC.

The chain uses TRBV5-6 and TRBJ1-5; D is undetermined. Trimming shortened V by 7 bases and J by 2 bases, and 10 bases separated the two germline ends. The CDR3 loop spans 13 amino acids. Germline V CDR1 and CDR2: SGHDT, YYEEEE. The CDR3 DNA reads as TGTGCCAGCGGCCTCGGGGGCAATCAGCCCCAGCATTTT. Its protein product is CASGLGGNQPQHF.

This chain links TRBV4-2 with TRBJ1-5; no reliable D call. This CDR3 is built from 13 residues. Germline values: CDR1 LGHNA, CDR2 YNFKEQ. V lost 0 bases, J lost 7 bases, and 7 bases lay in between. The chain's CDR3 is CASSQDWRQPQHF. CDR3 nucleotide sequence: TGTGCCAGCAGCCAAGATTGGCGGCAGCCCCAGCATTTT.

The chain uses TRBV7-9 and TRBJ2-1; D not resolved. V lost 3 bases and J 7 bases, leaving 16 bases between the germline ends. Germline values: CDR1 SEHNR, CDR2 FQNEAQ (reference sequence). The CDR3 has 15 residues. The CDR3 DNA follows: TGTGCCAGCAGCTTGTCGACTTCCATGGGGAATGAGCAGTTCTTC. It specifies CASSLSTSMGNEQFF.

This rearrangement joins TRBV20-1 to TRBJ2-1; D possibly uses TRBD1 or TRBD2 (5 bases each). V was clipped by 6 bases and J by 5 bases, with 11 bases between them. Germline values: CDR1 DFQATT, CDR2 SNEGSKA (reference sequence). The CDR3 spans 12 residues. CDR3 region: CSAYGANNEQFF. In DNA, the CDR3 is TGCAGTGCCTACGGGGCGAACAATGAGCAGTTCTTC.

The CDR3 DNA follows: TGTGCCAGTAGTATGAGGGGCGCGGCTCTATATGGCTACACCTTC. Its translation: CASSMRGAALYGYTF. The V gene is TRBV19, the J gene TRBJ1-2; D is possibly TRBD1 (5 bases). CDR3 length equals 15 residues. Per germline, CDR1 LNHDA and CDR2 SQIVND (reference sequence). The V gene lost 3 bases and the J gene lost 5 bases, with 16 bases spanning the gap.